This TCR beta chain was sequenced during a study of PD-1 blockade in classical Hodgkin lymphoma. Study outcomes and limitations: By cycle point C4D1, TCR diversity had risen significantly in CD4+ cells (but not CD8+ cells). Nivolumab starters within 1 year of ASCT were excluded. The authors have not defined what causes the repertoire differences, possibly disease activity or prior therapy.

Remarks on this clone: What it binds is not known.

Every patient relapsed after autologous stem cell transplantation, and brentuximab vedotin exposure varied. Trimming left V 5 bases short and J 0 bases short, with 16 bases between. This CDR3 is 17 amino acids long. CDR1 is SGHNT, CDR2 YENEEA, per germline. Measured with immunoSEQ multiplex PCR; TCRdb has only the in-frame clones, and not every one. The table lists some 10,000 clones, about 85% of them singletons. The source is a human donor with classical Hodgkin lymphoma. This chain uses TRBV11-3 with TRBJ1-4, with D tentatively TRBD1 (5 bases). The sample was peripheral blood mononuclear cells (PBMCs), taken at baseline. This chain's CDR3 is CASSPLLGAATNEKLFF. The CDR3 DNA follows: TGTGCCAGCAGCCCCCTCTTAGGGGCAGCAACTAATGAAAAACTGTTTTTT.